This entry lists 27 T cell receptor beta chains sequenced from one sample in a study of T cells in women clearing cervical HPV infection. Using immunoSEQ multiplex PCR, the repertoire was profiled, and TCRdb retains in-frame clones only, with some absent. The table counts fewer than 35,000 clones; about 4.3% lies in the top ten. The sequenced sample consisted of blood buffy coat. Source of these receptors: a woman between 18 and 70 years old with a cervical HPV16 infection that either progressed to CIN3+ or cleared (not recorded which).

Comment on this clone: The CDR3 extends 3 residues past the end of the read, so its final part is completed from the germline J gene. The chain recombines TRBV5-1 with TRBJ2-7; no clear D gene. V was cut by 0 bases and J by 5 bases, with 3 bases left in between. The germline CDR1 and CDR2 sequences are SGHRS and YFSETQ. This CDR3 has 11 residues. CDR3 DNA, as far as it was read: TGCGCCAGCAGCTTGGCAGACGAG. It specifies CASSLADE. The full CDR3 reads CASSLADEQYF.

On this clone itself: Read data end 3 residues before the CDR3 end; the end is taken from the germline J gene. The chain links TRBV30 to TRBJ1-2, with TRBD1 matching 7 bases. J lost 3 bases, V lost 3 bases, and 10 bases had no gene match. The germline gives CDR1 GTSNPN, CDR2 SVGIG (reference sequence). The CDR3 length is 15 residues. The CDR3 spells CAWRRGQRNDYGYTF. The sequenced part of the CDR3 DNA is TGTGCCTGGAGACGGGGACAGAGAAATGACTATGGC.

The CDR3 DNA, read in part, is TGCGCCAGCAGCGTGGGACTAGCGGGAGAGACC. Translating gives CASSVGLAGET. The full CDR3 protein is CASSVGLAGETQYF. V gene TRBV5-1 combines with J gene TRBJ2-5; the match to TRBD2 covers 12 bases. The read comes to an end 3 residues before the CDR3 does, leaving the germline J gene to fill in the end. Germline CDR1 and CDR2: SGHRS and YFSETQ. V dropped 4 bases and J dropped 4; count of bases not matched to a gene: 2. The CDR3 has 14 amino acids.

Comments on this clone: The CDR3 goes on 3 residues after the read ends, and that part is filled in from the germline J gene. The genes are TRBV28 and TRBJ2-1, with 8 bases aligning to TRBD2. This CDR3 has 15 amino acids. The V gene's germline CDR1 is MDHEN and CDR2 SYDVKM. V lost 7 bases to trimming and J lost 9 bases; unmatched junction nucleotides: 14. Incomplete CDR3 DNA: TGTGCCAGCACCCTAGGGGGTAGCGGGATAATTGAG. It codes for CASTLGGSGIIE. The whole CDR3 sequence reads CASTLGGSGIIEQFF.

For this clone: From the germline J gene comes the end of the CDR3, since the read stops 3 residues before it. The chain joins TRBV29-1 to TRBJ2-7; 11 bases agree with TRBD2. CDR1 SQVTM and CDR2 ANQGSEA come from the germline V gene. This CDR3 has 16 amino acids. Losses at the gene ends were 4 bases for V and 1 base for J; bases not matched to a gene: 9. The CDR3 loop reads CSVADSGRARSYEQYF. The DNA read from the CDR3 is TGCAGCGTTGCGGATAGCGGGAGGGCCCGGTCCTACGAG.

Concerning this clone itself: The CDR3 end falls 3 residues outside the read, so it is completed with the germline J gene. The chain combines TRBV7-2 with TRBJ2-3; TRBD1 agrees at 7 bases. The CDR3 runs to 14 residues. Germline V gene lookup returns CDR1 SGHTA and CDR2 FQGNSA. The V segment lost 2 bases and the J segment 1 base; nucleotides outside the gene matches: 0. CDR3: CASSLTGGTDTQYF. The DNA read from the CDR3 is TGTGCCAGCAGCTTAACAGGGGGCACAGATACG.

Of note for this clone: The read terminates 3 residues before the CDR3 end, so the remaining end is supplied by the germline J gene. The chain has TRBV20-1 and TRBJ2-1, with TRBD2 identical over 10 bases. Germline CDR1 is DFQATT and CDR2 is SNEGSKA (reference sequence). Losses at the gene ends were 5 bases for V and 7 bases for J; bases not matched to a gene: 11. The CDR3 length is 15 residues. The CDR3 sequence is CSARTTSGTPNEQFF. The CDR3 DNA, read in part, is TGCAGTGCTCGGACAACTAGCGGGACGCCTAATGAG.

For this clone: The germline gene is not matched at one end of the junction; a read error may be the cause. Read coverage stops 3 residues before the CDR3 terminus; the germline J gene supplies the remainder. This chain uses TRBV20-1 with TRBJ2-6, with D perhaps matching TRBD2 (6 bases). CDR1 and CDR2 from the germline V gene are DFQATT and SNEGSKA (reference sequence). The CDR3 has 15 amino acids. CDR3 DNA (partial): TGCAGTGCCAGAGGGACTTCCTCTGGGGCCAACGTC. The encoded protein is CSARGTSSGANV. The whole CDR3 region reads CSARGTSSGANVLTF.

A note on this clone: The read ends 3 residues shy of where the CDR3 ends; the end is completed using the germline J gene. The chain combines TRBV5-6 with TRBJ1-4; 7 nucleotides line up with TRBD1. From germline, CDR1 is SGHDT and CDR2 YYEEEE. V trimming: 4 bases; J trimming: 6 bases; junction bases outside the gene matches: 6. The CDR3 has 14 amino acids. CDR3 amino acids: CASSTGTVDEKLFF. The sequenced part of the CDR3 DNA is TGTGCCAGCAGCACCGGGACAGTAGATGAAAAA.

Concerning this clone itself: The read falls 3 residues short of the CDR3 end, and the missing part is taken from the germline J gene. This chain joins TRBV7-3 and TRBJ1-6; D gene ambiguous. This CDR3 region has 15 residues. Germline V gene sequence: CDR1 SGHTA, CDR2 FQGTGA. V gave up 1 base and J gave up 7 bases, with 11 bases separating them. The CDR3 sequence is CASSLMGRENSPLHF. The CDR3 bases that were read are TGTGCCAGCAGCTTAATGGGCCGCGAGAATTCACCC. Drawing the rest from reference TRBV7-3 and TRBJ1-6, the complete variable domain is GAGVSQTPSNKVTEKGKYVELRCDPISGHTALYWYRQSLGQGPEFLIYFQGTGAADDSGLPNDRFFAVRPEGSVSTLKIQRTERGDSAVYLCASSLMGRENSPLHFGNGTRLTVT.

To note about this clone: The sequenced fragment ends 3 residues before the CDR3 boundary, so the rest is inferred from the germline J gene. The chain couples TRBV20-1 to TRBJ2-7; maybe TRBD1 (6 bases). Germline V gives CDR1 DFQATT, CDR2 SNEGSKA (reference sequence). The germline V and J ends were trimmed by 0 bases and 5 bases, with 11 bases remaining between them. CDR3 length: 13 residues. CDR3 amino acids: CSARDGRGHEQYF. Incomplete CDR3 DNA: TGCAGTGCTAGAGATGGCAGGGGACACGAG.

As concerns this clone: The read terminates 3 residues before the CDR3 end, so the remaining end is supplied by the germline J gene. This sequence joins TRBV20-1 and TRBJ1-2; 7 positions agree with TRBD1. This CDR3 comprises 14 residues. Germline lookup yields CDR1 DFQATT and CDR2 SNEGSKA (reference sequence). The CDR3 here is CSARDVRTGSGYTF. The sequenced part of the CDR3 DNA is TGCAGTGCTAGAGATGTAAGGACAGGCTCCGGC.

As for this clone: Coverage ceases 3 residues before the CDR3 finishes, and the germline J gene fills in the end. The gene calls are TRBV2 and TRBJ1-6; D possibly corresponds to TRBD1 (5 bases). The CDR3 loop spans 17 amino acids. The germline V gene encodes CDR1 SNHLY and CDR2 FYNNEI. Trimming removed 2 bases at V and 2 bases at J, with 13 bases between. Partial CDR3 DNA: TGTGCCAGCAGTGAAATATCGACAGCCCCCTATAATTCACCC. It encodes CASSEISTAPYNSP. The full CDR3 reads CASSEISTAPYNSPLHF.

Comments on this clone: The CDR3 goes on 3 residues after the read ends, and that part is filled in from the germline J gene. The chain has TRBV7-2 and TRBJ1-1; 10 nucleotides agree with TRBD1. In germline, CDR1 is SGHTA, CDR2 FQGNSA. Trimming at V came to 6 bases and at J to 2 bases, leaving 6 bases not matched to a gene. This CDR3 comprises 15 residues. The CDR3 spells CASRQRTGGNTEAFF. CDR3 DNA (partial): TGTGCCAGCAGACAACGGACAGGGGGAAACACTGAA.

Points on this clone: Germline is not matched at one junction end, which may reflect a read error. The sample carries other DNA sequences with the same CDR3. CDR3 bases read: TGCAGTGCTACAGGGGGAGCAGGGTTTGGAAACACA. Translation gives CSATGGAGFGNT. The whole CDR3 protein reads CSATGGAGFGNTIYF. V gene TRBV20-1 combines with J gene TRBJ1-3; 7 bases map to TRBD1. The CDR3 end falls 3 residues outside the read, so it is completed with the germline J gene. CDR3 length: 15 amino acids. The germline gives CDR1 DFQATT, CDR2 SNEGSKA (reference sequence).

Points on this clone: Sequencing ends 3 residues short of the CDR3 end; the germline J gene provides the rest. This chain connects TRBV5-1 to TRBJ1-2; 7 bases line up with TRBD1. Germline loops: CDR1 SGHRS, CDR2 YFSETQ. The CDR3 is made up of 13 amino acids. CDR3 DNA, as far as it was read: TGCGCCAGCAGCTCGCAGGGGGAGGACGGC. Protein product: CASSSQGEDG. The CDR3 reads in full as CASSSQGEDGYTF.

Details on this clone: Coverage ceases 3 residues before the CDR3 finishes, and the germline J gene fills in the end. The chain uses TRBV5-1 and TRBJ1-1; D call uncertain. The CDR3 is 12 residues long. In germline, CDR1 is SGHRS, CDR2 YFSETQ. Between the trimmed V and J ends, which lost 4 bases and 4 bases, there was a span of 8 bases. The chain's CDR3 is CASSPRGTEAFF. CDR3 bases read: TGCGCCAGCAGCCCCCGGGGCACTGAA.

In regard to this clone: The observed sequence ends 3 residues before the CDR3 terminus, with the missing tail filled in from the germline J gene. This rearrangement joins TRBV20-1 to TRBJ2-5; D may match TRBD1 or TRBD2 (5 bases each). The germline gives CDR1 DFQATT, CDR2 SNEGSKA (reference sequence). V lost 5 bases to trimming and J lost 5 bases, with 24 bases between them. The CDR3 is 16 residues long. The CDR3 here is CSAGGIGAQSRETQYF. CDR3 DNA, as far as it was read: TGCAGTGCTGGAGGCATAGGGGCGCAAAGTCGGGAGACC.

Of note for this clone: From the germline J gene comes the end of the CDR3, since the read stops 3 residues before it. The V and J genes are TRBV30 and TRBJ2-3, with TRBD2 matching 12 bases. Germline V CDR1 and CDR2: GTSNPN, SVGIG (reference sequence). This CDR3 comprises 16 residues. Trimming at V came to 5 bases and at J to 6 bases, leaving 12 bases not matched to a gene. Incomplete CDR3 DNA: TGTGCCTGGGGGGGAGGGACTAGCGGGTCGCGGGATACG. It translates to CAWGGGTSGSRDT. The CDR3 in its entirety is CAWGGGTSGSRDTQYF.

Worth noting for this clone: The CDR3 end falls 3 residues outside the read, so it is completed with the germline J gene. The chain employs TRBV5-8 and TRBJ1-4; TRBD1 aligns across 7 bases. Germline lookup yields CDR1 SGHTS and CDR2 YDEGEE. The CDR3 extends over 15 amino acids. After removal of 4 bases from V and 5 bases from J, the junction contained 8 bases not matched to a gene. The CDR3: CASSTRRDRNEKLFF. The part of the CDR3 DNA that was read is TGTGCCAGCAGCACTCGACGGGACAGAAATGAAAAA.

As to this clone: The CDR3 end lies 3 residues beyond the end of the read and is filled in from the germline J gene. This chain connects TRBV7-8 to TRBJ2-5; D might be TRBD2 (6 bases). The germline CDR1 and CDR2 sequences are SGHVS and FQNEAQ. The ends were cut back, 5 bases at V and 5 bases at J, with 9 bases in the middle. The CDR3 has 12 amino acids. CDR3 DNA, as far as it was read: TGTGCCAGCAGCCGACTAGGGGAGACC. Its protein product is CASSRLGET. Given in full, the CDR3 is CASSRLGETQYF. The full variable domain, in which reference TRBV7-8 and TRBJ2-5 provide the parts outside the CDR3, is GAGVSQSPRYKVAKRGQDVALRCDPISGHVSLFWYQQALGQGPEFLTYFQNEAQLDKSGLPSDRFFAERPEGSVSTLKIQRTQQEDSAVYLCASSRLGETQYFGPGTRLLVL.

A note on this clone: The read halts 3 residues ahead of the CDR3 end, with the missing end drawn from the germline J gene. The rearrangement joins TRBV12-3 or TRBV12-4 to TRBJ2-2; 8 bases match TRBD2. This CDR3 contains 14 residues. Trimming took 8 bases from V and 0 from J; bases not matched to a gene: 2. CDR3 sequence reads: CASGRGANTGELFF. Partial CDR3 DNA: TGTGCCAGCGGGCGGGGGGCGAACACCGGGGAG.

The chain's CDR3 is CSATGTNQETQYF. Incomplete CDR3 DNA: TGCAGTGCCACCGGGACAAATCAAGAGACC. The chain links TRBV20-1 to TRBJ2-5, with D maybe TRBD1 (6 bases). The read falls 3 residues short of the CDR3 end, and the missing part is taken from the germline J gene. CDR1 and CDR2 from the germline V gene are DFQATT and SNEGSKA (reference sequence). The CDR3 has 13 amino acids. Trimming took 6 bases from V and 2 from J, leaving 13 bases between them.

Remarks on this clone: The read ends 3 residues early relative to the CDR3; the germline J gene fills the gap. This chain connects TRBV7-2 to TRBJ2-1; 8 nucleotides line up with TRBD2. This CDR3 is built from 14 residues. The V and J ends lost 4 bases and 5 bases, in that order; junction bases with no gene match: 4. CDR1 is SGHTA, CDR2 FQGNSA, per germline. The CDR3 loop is CASSYPGGDNEQFF. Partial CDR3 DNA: TGTGCCAGCAGCTATCCGGGAGGGGACAATGAG.

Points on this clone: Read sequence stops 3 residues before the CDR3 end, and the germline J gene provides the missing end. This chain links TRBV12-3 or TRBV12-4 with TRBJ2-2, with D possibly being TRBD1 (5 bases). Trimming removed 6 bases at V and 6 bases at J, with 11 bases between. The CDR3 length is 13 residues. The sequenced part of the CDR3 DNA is TGTGCCAGCAGGCCCAGGGCCTCCGGGGAG. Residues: CASRPRASGE. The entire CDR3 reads CASRPRASGELFF.

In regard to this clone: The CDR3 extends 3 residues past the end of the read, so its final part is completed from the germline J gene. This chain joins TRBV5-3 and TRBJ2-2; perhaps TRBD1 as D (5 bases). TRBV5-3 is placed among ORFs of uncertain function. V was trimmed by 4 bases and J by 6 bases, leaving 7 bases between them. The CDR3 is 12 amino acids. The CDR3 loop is CARSIGAGELFF. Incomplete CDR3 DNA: TGTGCCAGAAGCATAGGGGCCGGGGAG.

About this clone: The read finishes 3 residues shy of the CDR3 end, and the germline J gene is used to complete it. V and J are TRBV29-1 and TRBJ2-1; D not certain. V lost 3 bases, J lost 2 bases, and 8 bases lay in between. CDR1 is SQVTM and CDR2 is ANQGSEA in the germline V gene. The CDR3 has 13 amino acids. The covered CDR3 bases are TGCAGCGTTGAGAACAACCCCTACAATGAG. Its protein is CSVENNPYNE. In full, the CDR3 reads CSVENNPYNEQFF.